This is a list of T cell receptor beta chains from one sample in a study of blood T cell repertoires in COVID-19. Libraries were prepared by immunoSEQ multiplex PCR; TCRdb keeps only in-frame clonotypes and omits some of them. This sample has fewer than 40,000 clones, with 75% to 90% found just once. Sequenced: peripheral blood. These receptors all stem from a human donor in a cohort sampled during active COVID-19. The CDR3 runs from the conserved cysteine through the conserved F or W. A D gene is named only where the DNA matches it firmly. Part of the rows lack a size; the others show once, few, many or a class for expanded clones.

D	V	size	J	DNA	CDR3
-	TRBV3-1/TRBV3-2	few	TRBJ2-7	TGTGCCAGCAGCCCGCTAGCTGGTGAGCAGTACTTC	CASSPLAGEQYF
-	TRBV5-4	-	TRBJ2-5	TGTGCCAGCAGCCCGTCGGGGGGCGAGAGAAAGACCCAGTACTTC	CASSPSGGERKTQYF
-	TRBV15	-	TRBJ2-1	TGTGCCACCAGCAGAGATCCGGGGAGTTACAATGAGCAGTTCTTC	CATSRDPGSYNEQFF
TRBD1	TRBV30	-	TRBJ1-6	TGTGCCTGGAGCCGGGGTGTGACAGGGACTTCACCCCTCCACTTT	CAWSRGVTGTSPLHF
-	TRBV12-3/TRBV12-4	-	TRBJ2-3	TGTGCCAGCAGTCAGATTATGGATACGCAGTATTTT	CASSQIMDTQYF
-	TRBV10-3	-	TRBJ2-5	TGTGCCATCAGTGAGCGGTACCAAGAGACCCAGTACTTC	CAISERYQETQYF
TRBD2	TRBV2	-	TRBJ2-5	TGTGCCAGCAGTGAGGGACTAGCGGGGGGGCGGGAGACCCAGTACTTC	CASSEGLAGGRETQYF
TRBD1	TRBV10-3	-	TRBJ1-5	TGTGCCATCAGTGAGTGGGACAGAGGCAATCAGCCCCAGCATTTT	CAISEWDRGNQPQHF
-	TRBV18	-	TRBJ2-1	TGTGCCAGCTCACCCCGGAGGACTCACAATGAGCAGTTCTTC	CASSPRRTHNEQFF
-	TRBV28	-	TRBJ2-7	TGTGCCAGCAGTTTCCCATGGAGTTCCTACGAGCAGTACTTC	CASSFPWSSYEQYF
-	TRBV5-4	-	TRBJ2-6	TGTGCCAGCAGCTTGGCGTCCACCCGACCGGGTGGGGCCAACGTCCTGACTTTC	CASSLASTRPGGANVLTF
-	TRBV19	-	TRBJ2-5	TGTGCCAGTAGTATTCTCGGGCAGGGGCTCGGAGAGACCCAGTACTTC	CASSILGQGLGETQYF
-	TRBV11-2	-	TRBJ2-5	TGTGCCAGCTCCTTAGGGGGGGTAGAGACCCAGTACTTC	CASSLGGVETQYF
-	TRBV6-1	-	TRBJ1-6	TGTGCCAGCAGTGATCGCCAGGGGATGTATTCACCCCTCCACTTT	CASSDRQGMYSPLHF
TRBD1	TRBV18	-	TRBJ1-1	TGTGCCAGCTCACCGGGTCAACAGGGGACTGAAGCTTTCTTT	CASSPGQQGTEAFF
TRBD1	TRBV7-2	-	TRBJ2-7	TGTGCCAGCAGCTCTAGACAGGGGGCAACCGAGCAGTACTTC	CASSSRQGATEQYF
-	TRBV3-1/TRBV3-2	-	TRBJ1-5	TGTGCCAGCAGCCAACAGGGTCAAGACAATCAGCCCCAGCATTTT	CASSQQGQDNQPQHF
-	TRBV2	once	TRBJ2-5	TGTGCCAGCAGCCTAAGACACCAGGGGAACCAAGAGACCCAGTACTTC	CASSLRHQGNQETQYF
TRBD1	TRBV24-1	-	TRBJ2-1	TGTGCCACCAGCGACCCCGGGACAGGGTTGCGGAATGAGCAGTTCTTC	CATSDPGTGLRNEQFF
-	TRBV24-1	once	TRBJ1-4	TGTGCCACCAGTGATTTCCAGGTCCCAACTAATGAAAAACTGTTTTTT	CATSDFQVPTNEKLFF
-	TRBV5-1	-	TRBJ1-4	TGCGCCAGCAGCTTGGGACAGACTGCAACTAATGAAAAACTGTTTTTT	CASSLGQTATNEKLFF
TRBD2	TRBV15	-	TRBJ2-1	TGTGCCACCAGTGGGCTAGCGGATCGTGAGCAGTTCTTC	CATSGLADREQFF
TRBD2	TRBV7-8	-	TRBJ2-1	TGTGCCAGCAGCCCCCGAGCGGGGGGGATTGAGCAGTTCTTC	CASSPRAGGIEQFF
-	TRBV7-2	-	TRBJ2-2	TGTGCCAGCAGCTTAGGGTGGACAGCTGGTGCCGGGGAGCTGTTTTTT	CASSLGWTAGAGELFF
-	TRBV10-1	-	TRBJ2-7	TGCGCCAGCAGTGAGACAGGGAGGGGAGGCGAGCAGTACTTC	CASSETGRGGEQYF
TRBD2	TRBV2	-	TRBJ2-2	TGTGCCAGCACCCGGGGACTAGCGGGGCAGGTGGGCACCGGGGAGCTGTTTTTT	CASTRGLAGQVGTGELFF
-	TRBV6-5	-	TRBJ1-3	TGTGCCAGTAGGGAGGGGCACGGAAACACCATATATTTT	CASREGHGNTIYF
-	TRBV14	-	TRBJ2-2	TGTGCCAGCAGCCCCGCCGGTGGGCCGCTGTTTTTT	CASSPAGGPLFF